The source of this T cell receptor beta chain is a study of blood T cell repertoires in COVID-19. Study-level information: Samples of COVID-19 (acute and convalescent) were obtained from the United States, Italy and Spain.

The CDR3 runs to 13 residues. Germline V CDR1 and CDR2: SGHVS, FQNEAQ. V was cut by 3 bases and J by 7 bases, with 10 bases left in between. Data came from immunoSEQ multiplex PCR; TCRdb stores just in-frame clones and leaves some out. The sample yields roughly 250,000 clones, 85% to 90% seen once. Individuals drawn from around 25 US areas were about 18 to 100 years old. This TCR was sampled from a woman between 18 and 29 years old who had recovered from COVID-19. The sequencing sample was made of PBMCs or T cells enriched from blood (not recorded which). The chain carries TRBV7-8 and TRBJ2-1, with a weak D call TRBD1 (5 bases). CDR3 nucleotide sequence: TGTGCCAGCAGCTTGCGAAACAGGAATGAGCAGTTCTTC. Translated, it gives CASSLRNRNEQFF.